What follows are 29 T cell receptor beta chains derived from one specimen sequenced in a study of cytomegalovirus exposure and HLA in healthy donors. 13 Jbeta primers and 60 Vbeta primers were used for the PCR. Produced via immunoSEQ multiplex PCR; TCRdb's table is partial and in-frame only. The table includes 150,000 to 200,000 clones, 75% detected once. Sequencing input: PBMCs. Receptors originate from a man aged 18 to 30 in good health and CMV-seropositive.

The CDR3 DNA sequence: TGTGCCAGCAGTGAATCCCTACACGCGGGACTCCGAGGGGAGCAGTACTTC. Translation gives CASSESLHAGLRGEQYF. The gene calls are TRBV25-1 and TRBJ2-7, with D perhaps matching TRBD2 (6 bases). The CDR3 is 17 residues long. Trimming removed 1 base at V and 7 bases at J, with 23 bases between. Looked up from germline, CDR1 is MGHDK and CDR2 is SYGVNS.

The J gene is TRBJ2-2, the V gene TRBV28; perhaps TRBD1 as D (5 bases). This CDR3 has 15 amino acids. CDR1 is MDHEN, CDR2 SYDVKM, per germline. V was pared by 1 base and J by 6 bases, with 12 bases between. CDR3 nucleotides: TGTGCCAGCAGTTTATTACGGACACTCCCCGGGGAGCTGTTTTTT. Translation: CASSLLRTLPGELFF.

V is TRBV27 and J is TRBJ2-1; possible D gene TRBD2, 6 bases. CDR3 length: 17 amino acids. CDR1 and CDR2 (germline): MNHEY, SMNVEV (reference sequence). Between the trimmed V and J ends, which lost 5 bases and 0 bases, there was a span of 17 bases. The chain's CDR3 is CASSASSALGSYNEQFF. The CDR3 coding sequence is TGTGCCAGCAGTGCCTCTAGCGCCCTCGGCTCCTACAATGAGCAGTTCTTC.

The V gene is TRBV28, the J gene TRBJ2-2; maybe TRBD1 (5 bases). Trimming left V 5 bases short and J 2 bases short, with 21 bases between. Looked up from germline, CDR1 is MDHEN and CDR2 is SYDVKM. This CDR3 has 18 amino acids. CDR3 coding DNA: TGTGCCAGCAGTCTCCATGTAGGGGTTTGGCAAAACACCGGGGAGCTGTTTTTT. It yields the protein CASSLHVGVWQNTGELFF.

A few counts support this clone. The chain links TRBV28 to TRBJ2-1, with 15 nucleotides matching TRBD2. Germline V gene data show CDR1 as MDHEN and CDR2 as SYDVKM. V was clipped by 6 bases and J by 8 bases; unmatched bases: 11. This CDR3 is 17 amino acids long. CDR3 coding DNA: TGTGCCAGCAGCCGCGGGACTAGCGGGAGGTGGGACGATGAGCAGTTCTTC. Translated: CASSRGTSGRWDDEQFF.

V is TRBV9 and J is TRBJ2-7; a possible D gene is TRBD2 (6 bases). This CDR3 spans 15 amino acids. V was shortened by 0 bases and J by 3 bases, with 13 bases between the two germline ends. Germline lookup yields CDR1 SGDLS and CDR2 YYNGEE. The CDR3 here is CASSVETGASYEQYF. For the CDR3, the DNA is TGTGCCAGCAGCGTAGAGACGGGAGCAAGCTACGAGCAGTACTTC.

The chain links TRBV4-1 to TRBJ1-1; 11 nucleotides align to TRBD1. Germline V CDR1 and CDR2: MGHRA, YSYEKL. J lost 4 bases, V lost 4 bases, and 5 bases had no gene match. This CDR3 is 15 amino acids long. Here the CDR3 reads CASSPGQGARTEAFF. CDR3 DNA: TGCGCCAGCAGCCCCGGACAGGGGGCGCGCACTGAAGCTTTCTTT.

The chain carries TRBV4-1 and TRBJ1-5; D uncertain. This CDR3 is built from 17 residues. Germline assignment: CDR1 MGHRA and CDR2 YSYEKL. V was clipped by 4 bases and J by 0 bases, with 16 bases between them. DNA of the CDR3: TGCGCCAGCAGCCTCGATGGGCAGCCTTATAGCAATCAGCCCCAGCATTTT. This translates into CASSLDGQPYSNQPQHF.

This chain links TRBV27 with TRBJ2-5; D perhaps matches TRBD1 (5 bases). The V end lost 4 bases, the J end lost 2 bases, and 11 bases lay between the germline ends. This CDR3 comprises 14 residues. Germline V CDR1 and CDR2: MNHEY, SMNVEV (reference sequence). As DNA, the CDR3 is TGTGCCAGCAGTTACGACAGCGTACAAGAGACCCAGTACTTC. Translating it yields CASSYDSVQETQYF.

This sequence joins TRBV10-1 and TRBJ2-3; 11 nucleotides agree with TRBD1. This CDR3 is 14 amino acids long. V gave up 8 bases and J gave up 5 bases; unmatched junction bases: 6. The germline V gene encodes CDR1 WNHNN and CDR2 SYGVQD (reference sequence). This chain's CDR3 is CASAKGQGVDTQYF. CDR3 DNA: TGCGCCAGCGCGAAGGGACAGGGGGTAGATACGCAGTATTTT.

V gene TRBV10-3 combines with J gene TRBJ2-7; weak D call: TRBD2 (6 bases). V was pared by 6 bases and J by 3 bases, with 15 bases between. The germline gives CDR1 ENHRY, CDR2 SYGVKD. This CDR3 has 14 residues. The CDR3 DNA sequence: TGTGCCATCAGCCCGGCTGCGGGGAACTACGAGCAGTACTTC. This sequence encodes CAISPAAGNYEQYF.

CDR3 coding DNA: TGTGCCAGCAGCGCGACAGGGGGCAACTATGGCTACACCTTC. Residues: CASSATGGNYGYTF. The J gene is TRBJ1-2, the V gene TRBV7-9; 10 positions match TRBD1. V dropped 5 bases and J dropped 2; count of bases not matched to a gene: 2. This CDR3 is built from 14 residues. Germline lookup yields CDR1 SEHNR and CDR2 FQNEAQ (reference sequence). Using reference TRBV7-9 and TRBJ1-2 for the parts outside the CDR3, the full variable domain is DTGVSQNPRHKITKRGQNVTFRCDPISEHNRLYWYRQTLGQGPEFLTYFQNEAQLEKSRLLSDRFSAERPKGSFSTLEIQRTEQGDSAMYLCASSATGGNYGYTFGSGTRLTVV.

This chain links TRBV15 with TRBJ2-1; 8 nucleotides line up with TRBD1. The germline gives CDR1 LNHNV, CDR2 YYDKDF (reference sequence). V was clipped by 4 bases and J by 2 bases; unmatched bases: 7. The CDR3 totals 16 residues. The CDR3 DNA sequence: TGTGCCACCAGCAAGTCCCGGGACAGGACCTACAATGAGCAGTTCTTC. Protein sequence: CATSKSRDRTYNEQFF.

The chain couples TRBV7-3 to TRBJ2-3, with 9 positions matching TRBD2. The length of the CDR3 is 16 residues. Trimming removed 1 base from V and 1 base from J; junction bases left unmatched: 3. Germline CDR1 SGHTA, CDR2 FQGTGA. The CDR3 is CASSLSAGGGTDTQYF. The CDR3 region has the DNA TGTGCCAGCAGCTTAAGCGCGGGAGGGGGCACAGATACGCAGTATTTT.

This clone came up once. The gene calls are TRBV28 and TRBJ2-1; 7 nucleotides agree with TRBD2. V lost 2 bases and J lost 5; bases outside the gene matches: 6. The CDR3 extends over 15 amino acids. Looked up from germline, CDR1 is MDHEN and CDR2 is SYDVKM. The CDR3 sequence is CASSLLGAGHNEQFF. CDR3 DNA sequence: TGTGCCAGCAGTTTACTGGGAGCGGGACACAATGAGCAGTTCTTC.

In DNA form, the CDR3 reads TGTGCCAGCAGCCGATTGGGGGCGGGAGCCGCAGATACGCAGTATTTT. Translated, it gives CASSRLGAGAADTQYF. This chain joins TRBV7-6 and TRBJ2-3, with D perhaps TRBD2 (7 bases). In germline, CDR1 is SGHVS, CDR2 FNYEAQ. The V and J ends lost 5 bases and 4 bases respectively, with 19 bases between them. This CDR3 has 16 amino acids.

This sequence joins TRBV10-1 and TRBJ2-3; 9 bases map to TRBD2. Unmatched junction bases numbered 13, after V lost 2 bases and J lost 1 base. CDR1 is WNHNN and CDR2 is SYGVQD in the germline V gene (reference sequence). The CDR3 is made up of 19 amino acids. CDR3 in DNA: TGCGCCAGCAGTGAGGGGGGACTAGCCTACTTCACTGGCACAGATACGCAGTATTTT. It codes for CASSEGGLAYFTGTDTQYF.

The V gene is TRBV7-2, the J gene TRBJ2-1; 9 bases agree with TRBD2. The CDR3 totals 15 residues. Germline V CDR1 and CDR2: SGHTA, FQGNSA. Trimming removed 1 base from V and 15 bases from J; junction bases left unmatched: 13. CDR3 bases: TGTGCCAGCAGCTTAGAGCGGGGGGTCGTCTTGCTCCCGTTCTTC. Encoded protein: CASSLERGVVLLPFF.

V usage is TRBV19 and J usage is TRBJ2-6; the D is unclear. Germline V CDR1 and CDR2: LNHDA, SQIVND (reference sequence). The CDR3 contains 15 residues. V was shortened by 4 bases and J by 4 bases, with 11 bases between the two germline ends. CDR3 coding DNA: TGTGCCAGTAGTACTCGCGCCCCCGGGGCCAACGTCCTGACTTTC. This gives the protein CASSTRAPGANVLTF.

The CDR3 region is CASSPRRGAGSYEQYF. The CDR3 coding sequence is TGTGCCAGCTCACCAAGGCGGGGCGCCGGTTCCTACGAGCAGTACTTC. The rearrangement links TRBV18 to TRBJ2-7; a weak D match, TRBD2 (6 bases). The CDR3 runs to 16 residues. Germline V gene data show CDR1 as KGHSH and CDR2 as LQKENI. Trimming pared 2 bases from V and 1 base from J, leaving 15 bases between. Using reference TRBV18 and TRBJ2-7 for the parts outside the CDR3, the full variable domain is NAGVMQNPRHLVRRRGQEARLRCSPMKGHSHVYWYRQLPEEGLKFMVYLQKENIIDESGMPKERFSAEFPKEGPSILRIQQVVRGDSAAYFCASSPRRGAGSYEQYFGPGTRLTVT.

The chain couples TRBV5-1 to TRBJ1-1; D is ambiguous. V lost 0 bases and J lost 0, with 15 bases in between. The CDR3 is made up of 17 amino acids. Germline values: CDR1 SGHRS, CDR2 YFSETQ. The chain's CDR3 is CASSLGWQVNMNTEAFF. As DNA, the CDR3 is TGCGCCAGCAGCTTGGGTTGGCAGGTTAACATGAACACTGAAGCTTTCTTT. The full variable domain, rest sourced from reference TRBV5-1 and TRBJ1-1, is KAGVTQTPRYLIKTRGQQVTLSCSPISGHRSVSWYQQTPGQGLQFLFEYFSETQRNKGNFPGRFSGRQFSNSRSEMNVSTLELGDSALYLCASSLGWQVNMNTEAFFGQGTRLTVV.

The chain employs TRBV30 and TRBJ2-1; 9 bases match TRBD2. Germline V gives CDR1 GTSNPN, CDR2 SVGIG (reference sequence). With 0 bases clipped from V and 5 bases from J, the junction kept 5 bases outside the gene matches. The CDR3 is 15 amino acids. The CDR3 here is CAWSVPSGINNEQFF. In DNA form, the CDR3 reads TGTGCCTGGAGTGTACCTAGCGGGATCAACAATGAGCAGTTCTTC.

V is TRBV9 and J is TRBJ2-1; 12 nucleotides agree with TRBD2. The junction had 8 bases not matched to a gene; V was cut back by 0 bases and J by 4 bases. The CDR3 spans 18 residues. The germline V gene encodes CDR1 SGDLS and CDR2 YYNGEE. The CDR3 spells CASSVGGKGTSGYNEQFF. As DNA, the CDR3 is TGTGCCAGCAGCGTAGGTGGCAAGGGGACTAGCGGGTACAATGAGCAGTTCTTC.

The V and J genes are TRBV5-1 and TRBJ2-1; 8 bases line up with TRBD2. In germline, CDR1 is SGHRS, CDR2 YFSETQ. J lost 7 bases, V lost 2 bases, and 11 bases had no gene match. This CDR3 has 16 amino acids. The CDR3 bases are TGCGCCAGCAGCTTCGTGAGCGGGAGCAGCGAGAATGAGCAGTTCTTC. As protein: CASSFVSGSSENEQFF.

This clone was seen just once. The J gene is TRBJ2-7, the V gene TRBV28; 15 bases align to TRBD2. In germline, CDR1 is MDHEN, CDR2 SYDVKM. J lost 2 bases, V lost 5 bases, and 4 bases had no gene match. CDR3 length equals 16 residues. The CDR3 loop reads CASSPWTSGRAYEQYF. The CDR3 nucleotides are TGTGCCAGCAGTCCATGGACTAGCGGGAGGGCCTACGAGCAGTACTTC.

The chain employs TRBV5-1 and TRBJ2-3, with 12 bases fitting TRBD1. V lost 4 bases and J lost 7; bases outside the gene matches: 7. Per germline, CDR1 SGHRS and CDR2 YFSETQ. CDR3 size: 15 residues. The CDR3 spells CASSPGTGGVYTQYF. CDR3 sequence (DNA): TGCGCCAGCAGCCCAGGGACAGGGGGCGTATATACGCAGTATTTT.

The V gene is TRBV6-6, the J gene TRBJ2-1, with D perhaps TRBD1 (5 bases). The V end was cut by 7 bases, the J end by 1 base, with 11 bases between. CDR3 length: 14 residues. Germline V gene sequence: CDR1 MNHNY, CDR2 SVGAGI (reference sequence). The CDR3 region is CASKATASYNEQFF. In DNA form, the CDR3 reads TGTGCCAGCAAGGCGACAGCTTCCTACAATGAGCAGTTCTTC.

The V call is TRBV6-1, the J call TRBJ1-1, with 8 positions matching TRBD1. With 7 bases clipped from V and 4 bases from J, the junction kept 5 bases outside the gene matches. This CDR3 region has 13 residues. Germline values: CDR1 MNHNS, CDR2 SASEGT. In DNA form, the CDR3 reads TGTGCCAGCACCCGGGACAGGTTCACTGAAGCTTTCTTT. It codes for CASTRDRFTEAFF.

V gene TRBV5-1 combines with J gene TRBJ1-1, with TRBD1 as a possible D gene (5 bases). V shed 4 bases and J shed 1 base, with 8 bases lying between them. The CDR3 extends over 13 amino acids. CDR1 is SGHRS and CDR2 is YFSETQ in the germline V gene. The CDR3 coding sequence is TGCGCCAGCAGCCCCGGGGGGAACACTGAAGCTTTCTTT. Translated: CASSPGGNTEAFF.